The clone carrying this T cell receptor (beta chain) was seen a few times. The data derive from a study of blood T cell repertoires in COVID-19. In the study overall: T cells, B-cell-depleted T cells, or PBMCs supplied cDNA or gDNA.

Sequencing was performed with immunoSEQ multiplex PCR; in TCRdb, only in-frame clones are kept and a portion is missing. The profile covers tens of thousands of clones, with just over 85% appearing a single time and under 2% taken by the ten largest. This TCR derives from a woman of 80 years or more with active or convalescent COVID-19. The specimen was peripheral blood.

The CDR3 protein is CASNMRGRTKRPYF. The CDR3 DNA sequence: TGTGCCAGCAACATGCGCGGGAGGACCAAGAGACCGTACTTC. The J gene is TRBJ2-5, the V gene TRBV11-3; 8 bases match TRBD2. Per germline, CDR1 SGHNT and CDR2 YENEEA. V gave up 7 bases and J gave up 13 bases; unmatched junction bases: 17. This CDR3 comprises 14 residues.